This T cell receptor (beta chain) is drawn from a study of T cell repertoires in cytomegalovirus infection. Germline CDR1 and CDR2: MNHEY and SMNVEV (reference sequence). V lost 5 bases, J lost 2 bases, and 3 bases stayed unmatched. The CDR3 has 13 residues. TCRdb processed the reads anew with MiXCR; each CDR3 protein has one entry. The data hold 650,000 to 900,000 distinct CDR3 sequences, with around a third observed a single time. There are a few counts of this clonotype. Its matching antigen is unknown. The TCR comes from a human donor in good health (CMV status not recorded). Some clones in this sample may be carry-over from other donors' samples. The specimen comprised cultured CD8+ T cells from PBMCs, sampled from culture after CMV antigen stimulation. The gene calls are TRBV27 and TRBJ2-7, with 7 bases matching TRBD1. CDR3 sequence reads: CASSPTGAYEQYV. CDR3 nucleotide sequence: TGTGCCAGCAGTCCTACAGGGGCCTACGAGCAGTACGTC.